These 7 T cell receptor beta chains originate from one sample sequenced in a study of shared clonotypes between healthy human individuals. Terminally differentiated effector memory CD45RA+ cells were excluded from the naive CD8 cells, which were CD45RO-negative and positively selected for CCR7. Sequencing was performed with immunoSEQ multiplex PCR; in TCRdb, only in-frame clones are kept and a portion is missing. The sample has around 1.9 million clones, 93% seen once. Sequencing was carried out using naive CD8+ T cells from PBMCs. All receptors come from a man aged 18 to 29 in good health. Some clones in this sample may be carry-over from other donors' samples.

The chain combines TRBV4-3 with TRBJ2-3; 7 bases are a match to TRBD1. The V gene's germline CDR1 is LGHNA and CDR2 YSLEER. This CDR3 is 17 amino acids long. Germline trimming cut 1 base from V and 1 base from J; bases unmatched to any gene: 8. The CDR3, as DNA: TGCGCCAGCAGCCAAGGTTCAGGGGGAGCGGGCACAGATACGCAGTATTTT. It translates to CASSQGSGGAGTDTQYF.

V and J are TRBV7-9 and TRBJ1-2, with a weak D call TRBD1 (5 bases). The germline V and J ends were trimmed by 1 base and 8 bases, with 17 bases remaining between them. Per the germline V gene, CDR1 is SEHNR and CDR2 is FQNEAQ (reference sequence). The CDR3 is made up of 15 amino acids. The DNA for the CDR3 is TGTGCCAGCAGCTTAGATGCTCAGGGCTTATTCGGCTACACCTTC. Its translation: CASSLDAQGLFGYTF.

The table lists this clone with a count of one. This chain joins TRBV9 and TRBJ1-5, with no clear D. The CDR3 is 14 amino acids. Germline CDR1 and CDR2: SGDLS and YYNGEE. The V end lost 4 bases, the J end lost 5 bases, and 13 bases lay between the germline ends. CDR3 nucleotide sequence: TGTGCCAGCAGCCCCCGGGTTGATGATCAGCCCCAGCATTTT. The encoded protein is CASSPRVDDQPQHF.

This clone showed up just a few times. This sequence joins TRBV4-1 and TRBJ1-1; D might be TRBD1 (6 bases). Trimming left V 3 bases short and J 4 bases short, with 15 bases between. This CDR3 has 15 amino acids. Germline values: CDR1 MGHRA, CDR2 YSYEKL. The DNA for the CDR3 is TGCGCCAGCAGCCATCCAGTCGGAGGGGGCACTGAAGCTTTCTTT. Its protein product is CASSHPVGGGTEAFF.

The chain is built from TRBV28 and TRBJ2-7; TRBD1 matches 8 bases. Germline values: CDR1 MDHEN, CDR2 SYDVKM. The CDR3 has 16 residues. V shed 6 bases and J 0 bases; nucleotides not matched to a gene: 10. The CDR3 spells CASRPGQGLFSYEQYF. In nucleotides, the CDR3 is TGTGCCAGCAGACCCGGACAGGGCCTCTTCTCCTACGAGCAGTACTTC.

The chain combines TRBV2 with TRBJ2-7; 7 nucleotides line up with TRBD2. Germline CDR1 and CDR2: SNHLY and FYNNEI. Trimming cost V 2 bases and J 3 bases; bases outside gene matches: 7. This CDR3 region has 15 residues. Here the CDR3 reads CASSENGGSHYEQYF. The CDR3 coding sequence is TGTGCCAGCAGTGAAAACGGGGGGTCCCACTACGAGCAGTACTTC.

The chain employs TRBV6-1 and TRBJ2-1, with D unresolved. The CDR3 is made up of 15 amino acids. Germline assignment: CDR1 MNHNS and CDR2 SASEGT. Trimming cost V 3 bases and J 1 base, with 10 bases left between them. CDR3 residues: CASSESLGSYNEQFF. CDR3 DNA: TGTGCCAGCAGTGAGTCGTTAGGGTCCTACAATGAGCAGTTCTTC.